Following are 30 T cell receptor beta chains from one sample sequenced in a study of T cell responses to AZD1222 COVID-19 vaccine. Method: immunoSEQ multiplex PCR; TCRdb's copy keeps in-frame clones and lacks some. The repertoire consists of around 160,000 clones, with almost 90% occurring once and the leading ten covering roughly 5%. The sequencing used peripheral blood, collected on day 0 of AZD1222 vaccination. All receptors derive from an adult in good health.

In nucleotides, the CDR3 is TGTGCCAGCAGCTCGGATAGCGGGACCTACAATGAGCAGTTCTTC. Translating gives CASSSDSGTYNEQFF. The chain combines TRBV11-3 with TRBJ2-1, with 8 bases matching TRBD2. The CDR3 has 15 amino acids. V lost 4 bases and J lost 2; bases outside the gene matches: 4. Germline V CDR1 and CDR2: SGHNT, YENEEA.

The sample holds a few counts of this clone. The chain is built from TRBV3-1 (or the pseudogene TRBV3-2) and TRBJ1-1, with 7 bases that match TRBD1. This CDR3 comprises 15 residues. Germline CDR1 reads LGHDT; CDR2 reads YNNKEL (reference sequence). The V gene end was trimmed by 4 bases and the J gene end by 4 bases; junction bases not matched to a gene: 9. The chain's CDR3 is CASSPLGAGGTEAFF. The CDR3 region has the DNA TGTGCCAGCAGCCCACTAGGGGCAGGGGGCACTGAAGCTTTCTTT.

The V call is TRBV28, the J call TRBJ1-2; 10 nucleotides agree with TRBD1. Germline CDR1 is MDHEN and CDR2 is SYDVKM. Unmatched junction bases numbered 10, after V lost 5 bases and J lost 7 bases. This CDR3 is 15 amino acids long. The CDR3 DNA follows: TGTGCCAGCAGTCCCTCGACAGGGGGCGCGTTTGGCTACACCTTC. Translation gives CASSPSTGGAFGYTF.

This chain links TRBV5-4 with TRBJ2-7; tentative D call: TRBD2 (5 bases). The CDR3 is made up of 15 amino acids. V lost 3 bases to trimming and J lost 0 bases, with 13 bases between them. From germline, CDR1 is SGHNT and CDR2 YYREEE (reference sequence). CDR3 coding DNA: TGTGCCAGCAGCTCCCCCGCGGGTAGCTCCTACGAGCAGTACTTC. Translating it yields CASSSPAGSSYEQYF.

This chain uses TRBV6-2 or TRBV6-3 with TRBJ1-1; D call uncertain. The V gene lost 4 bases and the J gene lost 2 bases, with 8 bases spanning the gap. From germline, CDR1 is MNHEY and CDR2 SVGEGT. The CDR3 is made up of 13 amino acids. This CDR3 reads CASSWGANTEAFF. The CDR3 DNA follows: TGTGCCAGCAGTTGGGGAGCTAACACTGAAGCTTTCTTT.

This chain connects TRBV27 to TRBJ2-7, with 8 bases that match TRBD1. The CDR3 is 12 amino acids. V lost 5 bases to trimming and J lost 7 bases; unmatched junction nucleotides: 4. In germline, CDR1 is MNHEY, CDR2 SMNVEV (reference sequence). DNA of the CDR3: TGTGCCAGCAGTGCACAGGGGGGAGAGCAGTACTTC. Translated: CASSAQGGEQYF.

The CDR3 loop is CAISKATGAVNTEAFF. The CDR3 DNA follows: TGTGCCATCAGTAAGGCAACAGGGGCGGTGAACACTGAAGCTTTCTTT. The chain carries TRBV10-3 and TRBJ1-1, with 7 bases aligning to TRBD1. The CDR3 consists of 16 residues. The germline gives CDR1 ENHRY, CDR2 SYGVKD. V shed 5 bases, J shed 0 bases, and the junction held 9 bases outside the gene matches.

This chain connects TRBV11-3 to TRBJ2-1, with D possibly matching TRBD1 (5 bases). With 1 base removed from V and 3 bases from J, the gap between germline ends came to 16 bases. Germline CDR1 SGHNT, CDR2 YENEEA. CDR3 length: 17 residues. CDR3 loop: CASSLGGFGHSYNEQFF. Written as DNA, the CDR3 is TGTGCCAGCAGCTTAGGGGGTTTTGGACATAGCTACAATGAGCAGTTCTTC. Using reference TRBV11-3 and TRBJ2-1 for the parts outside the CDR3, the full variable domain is EAGVVQSPRYKIIEKKQPVAFWCNPISGHNTLYWYLQNLGQGPELLIRYENEEAVDDSQLPKDRFSAERLKGVDSTLKIQPAELGDSAVYLCASSLGGFGHSYNEQFFGPGTRLTVL.

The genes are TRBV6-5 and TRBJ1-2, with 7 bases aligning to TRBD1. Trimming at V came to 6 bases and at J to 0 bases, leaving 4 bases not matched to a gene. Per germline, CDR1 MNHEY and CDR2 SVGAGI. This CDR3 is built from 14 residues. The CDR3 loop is CASSPDRSNYGYTF. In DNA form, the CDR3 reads TGTGCCAGCAGCCCGGACAGGTCTAACTATGGCTACACCTTC.

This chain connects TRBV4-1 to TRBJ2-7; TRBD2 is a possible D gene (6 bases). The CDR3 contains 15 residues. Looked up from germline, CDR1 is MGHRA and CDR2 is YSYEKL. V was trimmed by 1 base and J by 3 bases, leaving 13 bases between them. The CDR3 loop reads CASSQGPGLGYEQYF. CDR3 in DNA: TGCGCCAGCAGCCAAGGCCCGGGACTGGGCTACGAGCAGTACTTC.

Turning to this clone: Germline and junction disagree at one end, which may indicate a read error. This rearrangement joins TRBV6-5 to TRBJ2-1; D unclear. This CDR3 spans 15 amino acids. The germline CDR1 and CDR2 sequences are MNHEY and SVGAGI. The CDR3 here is CASSWRQVSHNEQFF. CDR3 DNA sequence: TGTGCCAGCAGCTGGCGGCAGGTCTCCCACAATGAGCAGTTCTTC.

CDR3 amino acids: CASRETGLYEQYF. The CDR3 bases are TGTGCCAGCAGGGAGACAGGCCTCTACGAGCAGTACTTC. The chain is built from TRBV6-5 and TRBJ2-7; D is perhaps TRBD1 (6 bases). The germline CDR1 and CDR2 sequences are MNHEY and SVGAGI. Deletions cut 6 bases from V and 3 bases from J, with 12 bases between. This CDR3 is 13 amino acids long.

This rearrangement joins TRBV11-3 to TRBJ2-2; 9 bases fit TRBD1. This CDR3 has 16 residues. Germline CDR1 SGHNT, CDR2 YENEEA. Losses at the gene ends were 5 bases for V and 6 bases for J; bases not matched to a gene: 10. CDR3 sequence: CASSPGQGFFAGELFF. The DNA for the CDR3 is TGTGCCAGCAGCCCGGGACAGGGCTTCTTTGCCGGGGAGCTGTTTTTT.

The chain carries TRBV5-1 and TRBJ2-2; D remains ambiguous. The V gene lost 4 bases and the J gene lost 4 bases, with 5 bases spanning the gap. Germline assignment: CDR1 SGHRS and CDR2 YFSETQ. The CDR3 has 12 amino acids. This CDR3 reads CASSVGTGELFF. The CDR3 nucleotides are TGCGCCAGCAGCGTTGGCACCGGGGAGCTGTTTTTT.

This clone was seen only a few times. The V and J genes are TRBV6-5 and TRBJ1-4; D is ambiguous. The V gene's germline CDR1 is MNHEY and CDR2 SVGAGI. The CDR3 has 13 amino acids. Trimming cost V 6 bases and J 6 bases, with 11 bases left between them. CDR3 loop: CASREEKYEKLFF. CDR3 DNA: TGTGCCAGCAGAGAGGAGAAGTATGAAAAACTGTTTTTT.

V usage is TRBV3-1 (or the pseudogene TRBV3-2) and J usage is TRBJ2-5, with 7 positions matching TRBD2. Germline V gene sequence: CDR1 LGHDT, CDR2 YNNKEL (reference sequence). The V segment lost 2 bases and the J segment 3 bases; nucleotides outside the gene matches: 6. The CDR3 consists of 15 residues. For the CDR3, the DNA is TGTGCCAGCAGCCAAAACCCCGGGACTAAAGAGACCCAGTACTTC. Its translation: CASSQNPGTKETQYF.

The CDR3 region is CASSFRGPGNTIYF. DNA for the CDR3: TGTGCCAGCAGTTTCCGTGGGCCTGGAAACACCATATATTTT. The chain links TRBV6-2 or TRBV6-3 to TRBJ1-3; D call uncertain. CDR3 length: 14 residues. V gave up 4 bases and J gave up 2 bases, with 9 bases separating them. Germline V CDR1 and CDR2: MNHEY, SVGEGT.

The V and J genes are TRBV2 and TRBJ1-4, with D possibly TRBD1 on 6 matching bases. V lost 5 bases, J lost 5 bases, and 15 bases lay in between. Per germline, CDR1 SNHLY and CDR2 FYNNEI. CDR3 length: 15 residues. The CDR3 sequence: CASSLGRGGNEKLFF. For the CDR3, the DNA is TGTGCCAGCAGTTTAGGGAGGGGGGGGAATGAAAAACTGTTTTTT.

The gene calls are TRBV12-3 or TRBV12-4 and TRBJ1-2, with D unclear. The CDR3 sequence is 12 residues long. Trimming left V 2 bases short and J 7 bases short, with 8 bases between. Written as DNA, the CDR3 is TGTGCCAGCAGTTTAACAGTCGGTGGCTACACCTTC. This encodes CASSLTVGGYTF.

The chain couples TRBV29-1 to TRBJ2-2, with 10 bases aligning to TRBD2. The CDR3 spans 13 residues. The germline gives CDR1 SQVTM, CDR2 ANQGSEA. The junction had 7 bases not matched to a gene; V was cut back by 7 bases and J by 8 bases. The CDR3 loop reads CSGRVAGGGELFF. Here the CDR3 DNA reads TGCAGCGGACGTGTAGCGGGAGGTGGGGAGCTGTTTTTT.

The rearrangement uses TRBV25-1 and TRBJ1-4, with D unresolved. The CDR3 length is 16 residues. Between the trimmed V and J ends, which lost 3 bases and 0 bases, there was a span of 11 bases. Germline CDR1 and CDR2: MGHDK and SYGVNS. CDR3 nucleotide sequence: TGTGCCAGCAGTGACCGACTGATTGCAACTAATGAAAAACTGTTTTTT. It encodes CASSDRLIATNEKLFF. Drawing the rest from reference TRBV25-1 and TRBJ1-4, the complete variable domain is EADIYQTPRYLVIGTGKKITLECSQTMGHDKMYWYQQDPGMELHLIHYSYGVNSTEKGDLSSESTVSRIRTEHFPLTLESARPSHTSQYLCASSDRLIATNEKLFFGSGTQLSVL.

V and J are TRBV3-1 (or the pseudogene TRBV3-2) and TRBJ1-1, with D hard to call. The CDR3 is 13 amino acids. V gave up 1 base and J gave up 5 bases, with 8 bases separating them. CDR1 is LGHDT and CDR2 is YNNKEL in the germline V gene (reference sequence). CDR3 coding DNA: TGTGCCAGCAGCCAAGGGGATCTTACTGAAGCTTTCTTT. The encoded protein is CASSQGDLTEAFF.

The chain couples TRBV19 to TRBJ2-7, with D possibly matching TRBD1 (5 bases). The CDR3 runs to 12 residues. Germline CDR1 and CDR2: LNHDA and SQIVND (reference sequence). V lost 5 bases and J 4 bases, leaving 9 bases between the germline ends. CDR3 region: CASSPQGYEQYF. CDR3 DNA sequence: TGTGCCAGTAGTCCCCAGGGATACGAGCAGTACTTC.

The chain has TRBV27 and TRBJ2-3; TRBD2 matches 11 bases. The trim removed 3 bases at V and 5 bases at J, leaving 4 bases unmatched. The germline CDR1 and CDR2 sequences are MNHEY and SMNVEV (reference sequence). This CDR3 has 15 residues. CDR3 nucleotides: TGTGCCAGCAGTTTCGGCACTAGCGGGAGAGATACGCAGTATTTT. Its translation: CASSFGTSGRDTQYF.

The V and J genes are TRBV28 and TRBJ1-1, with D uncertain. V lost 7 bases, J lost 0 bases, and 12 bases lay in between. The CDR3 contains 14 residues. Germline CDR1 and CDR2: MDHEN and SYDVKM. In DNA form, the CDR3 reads TGTGCCAGCACAGTAGCCAGCATGAACACTGAAGCTTTCTTT. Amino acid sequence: CASTVASMNTEAFF.

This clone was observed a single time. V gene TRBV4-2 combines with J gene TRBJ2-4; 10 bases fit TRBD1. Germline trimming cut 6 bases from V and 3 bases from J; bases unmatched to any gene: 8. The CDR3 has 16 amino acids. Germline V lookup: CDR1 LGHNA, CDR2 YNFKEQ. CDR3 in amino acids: CASSSPGTGVKNIQYF. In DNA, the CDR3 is TGTGCCAGCAGTTCTCCCGGGACAGGGGTCAAAAACATTCAGTACTTC.

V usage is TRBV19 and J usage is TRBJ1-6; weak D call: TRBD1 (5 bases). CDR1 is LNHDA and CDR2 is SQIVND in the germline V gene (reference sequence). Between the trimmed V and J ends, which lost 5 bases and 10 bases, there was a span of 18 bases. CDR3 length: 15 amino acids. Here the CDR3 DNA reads TGTGCCAGTAGTCAATCCGGGACCTCAAACTCACCCCTCCACTTT. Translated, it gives CASSQSGTSNSPLHF.

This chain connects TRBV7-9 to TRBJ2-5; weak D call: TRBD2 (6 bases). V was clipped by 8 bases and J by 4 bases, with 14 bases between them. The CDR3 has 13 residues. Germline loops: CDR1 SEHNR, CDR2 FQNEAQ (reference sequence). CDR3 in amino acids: CASAAGGRETQYF. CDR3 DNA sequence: TGTGCCAGCGCCGCCGGGGGACGAGAGACCCAGTACTTC.

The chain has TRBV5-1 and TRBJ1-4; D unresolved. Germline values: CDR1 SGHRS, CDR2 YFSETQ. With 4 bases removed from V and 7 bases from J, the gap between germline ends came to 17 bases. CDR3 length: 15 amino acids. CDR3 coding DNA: TGCGCCAGCAGCCTGGGCACCTTCGGGAGTGAAAAACTGTTTTTT. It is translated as CASSLGTFGSEKLFF.

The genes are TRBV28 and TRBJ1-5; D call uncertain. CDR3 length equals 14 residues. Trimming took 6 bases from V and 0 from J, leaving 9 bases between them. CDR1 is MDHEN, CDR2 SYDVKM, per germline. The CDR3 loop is CASSPPPSNQPQHF. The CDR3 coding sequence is TGTGCCAGCAGCCCCCCCCCTAGCAATCAGCCCCAGCATTTT.